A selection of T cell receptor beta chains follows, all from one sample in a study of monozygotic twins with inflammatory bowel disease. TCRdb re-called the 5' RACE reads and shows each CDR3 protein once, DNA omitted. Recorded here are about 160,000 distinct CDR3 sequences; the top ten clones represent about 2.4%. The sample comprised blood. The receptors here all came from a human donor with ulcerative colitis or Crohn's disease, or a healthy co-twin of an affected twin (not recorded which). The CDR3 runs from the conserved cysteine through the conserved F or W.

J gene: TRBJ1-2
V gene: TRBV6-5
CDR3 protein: CASHRLLNYGYTF

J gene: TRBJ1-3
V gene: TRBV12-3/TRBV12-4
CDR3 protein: CASRSFGTGVSGNTIYF

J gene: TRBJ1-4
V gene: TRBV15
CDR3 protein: CATSRVEAEKLFF

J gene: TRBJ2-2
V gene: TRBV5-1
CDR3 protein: CASSPDVNTGELFF

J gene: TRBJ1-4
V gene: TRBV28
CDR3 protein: CASGSNEILFF

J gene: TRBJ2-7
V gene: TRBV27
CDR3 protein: CASSPVKGYEQYF

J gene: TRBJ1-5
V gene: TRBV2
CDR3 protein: CASSVSRETQHF

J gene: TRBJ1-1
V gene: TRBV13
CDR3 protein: CATTFTVNTEAFF

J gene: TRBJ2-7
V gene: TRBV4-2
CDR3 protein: CASSQREGSSYEQYF

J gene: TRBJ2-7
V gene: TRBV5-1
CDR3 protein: CASSRLMDRAYEQYF

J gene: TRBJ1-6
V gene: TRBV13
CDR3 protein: CASSLQGHSPLHF

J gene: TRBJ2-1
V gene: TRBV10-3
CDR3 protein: CAISEDYGTRLNEQFF

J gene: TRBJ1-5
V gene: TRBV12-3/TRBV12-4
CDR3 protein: CASSLIGSNQPQHF

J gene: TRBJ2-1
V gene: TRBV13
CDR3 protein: CASSLGLGRSSYNEQFF

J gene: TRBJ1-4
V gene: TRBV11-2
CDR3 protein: CASSFGGTNEKLFF

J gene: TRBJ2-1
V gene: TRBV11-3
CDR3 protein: CASSLATSGSYNEQFF

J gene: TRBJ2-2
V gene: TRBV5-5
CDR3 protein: CASSLKTGSNTGELFF

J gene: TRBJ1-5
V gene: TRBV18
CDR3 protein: CASSQQWNQPQHF

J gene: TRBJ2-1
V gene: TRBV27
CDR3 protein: CASSSGTSGRPKQFF